This passage covers 18 T cell receptor beta chains from one sample sequenced in a study of response to subunit inactivated influenza vaccine. TCRdb itself ran the RT-PCR reads through MiXCR, one entry per CDR3 protein. Of fewer than 700,000 distinct CDR3 sequences listed, about an eighth are singletons. Source: PBMCs from blood, taken about 6 weeks after vaccination. The receptors were gathered from a man over 45 who received an inactivated influenza vaccine.

This clonotype was seen only a few times. V and J are TRBV7-2 and TRBJ2-7; a possible D gene is TRBD1 (6 bases). The CDR3 sequence is 15 residues long. Germline V gene data show CDR1 as SGHTA and CDR2 as FQGNSA. V dropped 1 base and J dropped 4 bases, with 14 bases sitting between them. Here the CDR3 DNA reads TGTGCCAGCAGCTTAGGTAGGGGCAGGGGATACGAGCAGTACTTC. Protein product: CASSLGRGRGYEQYF.

At least ten counts were recorded for this clonotype. This chain links TRBV4-3 with TRBJ2-7, with 9 nucleotides matching TRBD1. Germline V gene lookup returns CDR1 LGHNA and CDR2 YSLEER. This CDR3 has 20 residues. The J segment lost 2 bases and the V segment lost 0 bases, leaving 17 bases of the junction unmatched. The CDR3 sequence: CASSQDIQTGGPGGPYEQYF. The CDR3 DNA follows: TGCGCCAGCAGCCAAGATATTCAAACAGGGGGCCCGGGAGGACCCTACGAGCAGTACTTC.

This clonotype was recorded many times. The chain employs TRBV5-1 and TRBJ2-5; no reliable D call. Germline lookup yields CDR1 SGHRS and CDR2 YFSETQ. V shed 0 bases and J shed 4 bases, with 7 bases lying between them. The CDR3 sequence is 13 residues long. CDR3 sequence (DNA): TGCGCCAGCAGCTTGGACGGCAGAGAGACCCAGTACTTC. Protein: CASSLDGRETQYF.

The chain links TRBV15 to TRBJ1-6; 12 bases match TRBD1. Germline CDR1 is LNHNV and CDR2 is YYDKDF (reference sequence). The CDR3 runs to 16 residues. After removal of 0 bases from V and 9 bases from J, the junction contained 3 bases not matched to a gene. CDR3 coding DNA: TGTGCCACCAGCAGAGAGGGGACAGGGGGCGCTTCACCCCTCCACTTT. It codes for CATSREGTGGASPLHF.

The rearrangement joins TRBV5-1 to TRBJ2-7; 9 positions match TRBD1. Germline CDR1 reads SGHRS; CDR2 reads YFSETQ. The CDR3 extends over 15 amino acids. After removal of 4 bases from V and 6 bases from J, the junction contained 11 bases not matched to a gene. CDR3 sequence: CASSPHRDRVGEQYF. The CDR3 DNA is TGCGCCAGCAGCCCCCACCGGGACAGGGTGGGCGAGCAGTACTTC.

The gene calls are TRBV15 and TRBJ1-4; D possibly corresponds to TRBD1 (5 bases). The V gene's germline CDR1 is LNHNV and CDR2 YYDKDF (reference sequence). The CDR3 has 14 amino acids. Trimming took off 0 bases at V and 10 bases at J, with 12 bases between the two ends. This CDR3 is CATSRDRAGGKLFF. The CDR3 DNA follows: TGTGCCACCAGCAGAGATCGGGCCGGGGGAAAACTGTTTTTT.

The chain joins TRBV27 to TRBJ2-3; 10 bases align to TRBD2. This CDR3 is 15 amino acids long. Germline lookup yields CDR1 MNHEY and CDR2 SMNVEV (reference sequence). The trim removed 6 bases at V and 4 bases at J, leaving 7 bases unmatched. The DNA for the CDR3 is TGTGCCAGCAGCCCTAGCGGGGGTACCTCAGATACGCAGTATTTT. Its protein product is CASSPSGGTSDTQYF.

The chain carries TRBV4-3 and TRBJ2-1; TRBD2 aligns across 8 bases. Germline lookup yields CDR1 LGHNA and CDR2 YSLEER. V gave up 4 bases and J gave up 0 bases; unmatched junction bases: 8. CDR3 length: 17 residues. CDR3 loop: CASSPGLAGTSYNEQFF. In DNA, the CDR3 is TGCGCCAGCAGCCCGGGCCTAGCGGGTACCTCCTACAATGAGCAGTTCTTC.

This clonotype was seen only a few times. J is TRBJ1-5 and V is TRBV12-3 or TRBV12-4; D is undetermined. Between the trimmed V and J ends, which lost 5 bases and 6 bases, there was a span of 11 bases. The length of the CDR3 is 13 residues. CDR3 residues: CASSPGGSQPQHF. The CDR3 coding sequence is TGTGCCAGCAGTCCAGGAGGCTCTCAGCCCCAGCATTTT.

V usage is TRBV11-2 and J usage is TRBJ2-7, with 8 bases identical to TRBD1. Germline assignment: CDR1 SGHAT and CDR2 FQNNGV. V lost 6 bases, J lost 3 bases, and 7 bases stayed unmatched. The CDR3 has 14 residues. For the CDR3, the DNA is TGTGCCAGCAGACTCGGACAGGGAGACTACGAGCAGTACTTC. Encoded protein: CASRLGQGDYEQYF. The complete variable domain, with remaining parts taken from reference TRBV11-2 and TRBJ2-7, reads EAGVAQSPRYKIIEKRQSVAFWCNPISGHATLYWYQQILGQGPKLLIQFQNNGVVDDSQLPKDRFSAERLKGVDSTLKIQPAKLEDSAVYLCASRLGQGDYEQYFGPGTRLTVT.

This clonotype was counted ten times or more. The J gene is TRBJ2-1, the V gene TRBV5-1; D is uncertain. Germline V CDR1 and CDR2: SGHRS, YFSETQ. V shed 5 bases and J shed 0 bases, with 9 bases lying between them. This CDR3 has 14 amino acids. The CDR3: CASRSDISYNEQFF. The CDR3 DNA reads as TGCGCCAGCAGATCTGATATCTCCTACAATGAGCAGTTCTTC.

Only a few counts were recorded for this clonotype. The chain couples TRBV25-1 to TRBJ2-2; 8 bases fit TRBD1. CDR1 and CDR2 (germline): MGHDK, SYGVNS. J lost 2 bases, V lost 6 bases, and 14 bases had no gene match. The CDR3 sequence is 18 residues long. CDR3 protein: CASRGSMVGQGNTGELFF. DNA of the CDR3: TGTGCCAGCAGGGGGTCGATGGTCGGACAGGGAAACACCGGGGAGCTGTTTTTT.

This sequence joins TRBV11-2 and TRBJ2-7; D gene ambiguous. V lost 1 base to trimming and J lost 3 bases, with 10 bases between them. CDR3 length: 14 residues. CDR1 is SGHAT and CDR2 is FQNNGV in the germline V gene. The CDR3 DNA reads as TGTGCCAGCAGCTTAGTTGGGCAGGACTACGAGCAGTACTTC. It translates to CASSLVGQDYEQYF.

The chain has TRBV28 and TRBJ2-7; 7 bases line up with TRBD1. The trim removed 5 bases at V and 1 base at J, leaving 5 bases unmatched. The germline V gene encodes CDR1 MDHEN and CDR2 SYDVKM. This CDR3 is 14 amino acids long. This CDR3 reads CASSPLGQSYEQYF. CDR3 DNA: TGTGCCAGCAGTCCCCTGGGACAGTCCTACGAGCAGTACTTC.

V usage is TRBV30 and J usage is TRBJ2-1; maybe TRBD2 (5 bases). Germline V lookup: CDR1 GTSNPN, CDR2 SVGIG (reference sequence). V was pared by 3 bases and J by 6 bases, with 6 bases between. There are 11 residues in the CDR3. The CDR3, as DNA: TGTGCCTGGAGCGAGGGCAATGAGCAGTTCTTC. It translates to CAWSEGNEQFF.

The chain is built from TRBV6-2 or TRBV6-3 and TRBJ2-1; TRBD1 aligns across 10 bases. With 7 bases clipped from V and 7 bases from J, the junction kept 10 bases outside the gene matches. The CDR3 has 15 amino acids. Germline V CDR1 and CDR2: MNHEY, SVGEGT. Here the CDR3 reads CASTPRTGGLNEQFF. As DNA, the CDR3 is TGTGCCAGCACCCCCAGGACAGGGGGTCTTAATGAGCAGTTCTTC.

This clonotype has at least ten counts. This sequence joins TRBV20-1 and TRBJ1-2; a weak D match, TRBD1 (5 bases). V was pared by 1 base and J by 8 bases, with 11 bases between. This CDR3 is 12 amino acids long. Germline V lookup: CDR1 DFQATT, CDR2 SNEGSKA (reference sequence). CDR3 sequence reads: CSARVQGWGYTF. CDR3 sequence (DNA): TGCAGTGCTAGAGTCCAGGGTTGGGGCTACACCTTC.

V usage is TRBV12-5 and J usage is TRBJ2-3, with a possible D match to TRBD2 (5 bases). This CDR3 has 15 amino acids. Germline CDR1 LGHNT, CDR2 FRNRAP. The CDR3 sequence: CATTQSPRGTDTQYF. CDR3 nucleotides: TGTGCCACCACCCAATCGCCGCGGGGCACAGATACGCAGTATTTT.